Each of the 26 T cell receptor beta chains below was sequenced from the same sample in a study of Ad26.COV2.S vaccination and SARS-CoV-2 variants. Method: immunoSEQ multiplex PCR; TCRdb's copy keeps in-frame clones and lacks some. The sample includes approximately 97,000 clones, 80% seen only once; the top ten take around 16%. Sequenced here: peripheral blood, sampled after recovery from COVID-19. All receptors derive from a human donor who had recovered from COVID-19.

V and J are TRBV27 and TRBJ1-2, with 7 nucleotides matching TRBD1. In germline, CDR1 is MNHEY, CDR2 SMNVEV (reference sequence). The junction had 7 bases not matched to a gene; V was cut back by 7 bases and J by 8 bases. The CDR3 is 12 amino acids. CDR3 sequence reads: CASKAGGGGYTF. The CDR3 region has the DNA TGTGCCAGCAAGGCAGGGGGAGGAGGCTACACCTTC.

The chain combines TRBV5-1 with TRBJ1-2; D unclear. CDR3 length: 14 residues. The germline V and J ends were trimmed by 0 bases and 5 bases, with 11 bases remaining between them. Germline V gene lookup returns CDR1 SGHRS and CDR2 YFSETQ. For the CDR3, the DNA is TGCGCCAGCAGCTTGGTTCCAGGAACGTATGGCTACACCTTC. This translates into CASSLVPGTYGYTF.

J is TRBJ1-4 and V is TRBV28, with TRBD1 matching 8 bases. Trimming removed 4 bases from V and 4 bases from J; junction bases left unmatched: 2. The CDR3 sequence is 14 residues long. The germline CDR1 and CDR2 sequences are MDHEN and SYDVKM. CDR3 nucleotides: TGTGCCAGCAGTTCAGGGGGCCTTAATGAAAAACTGTTTTTT. Protein product: CASSSGGLNEKLFF.

This clone was detected only a few times. The V and J genes are TRBV2 and TRBJ1-1, with 10 bases lining up with TRBD1. V gave up 6 bases and J gave up 0 bases; unmatched junction bases: 4. The CDR3 spans 15 residues. The V gene's germline CDR1 is SNHLY and CDR2 FYNNEI. CDR3 nucleotides: TGTGCCAGCAGAAGGGACAGGGGACTGAACACTGAAGCTTTCTTT. Translation gives CASRRDRGLNTEAFF.

J is TRBJ1-1 and V is TRBV28; tentatively, D is TRBD1 (5 bases). CDR3 length: 13 residues. Trimming left V 6 bases short and J 3 bases short, with 11 bases between. From germline, CDR1 is MDHEN and CDR2 SYDVKM. CDR3 residues: CASRPGTHTEAFF. The CDR3 nucleotides are TGTGCCAGCAGGCCCGGGACGCACACTGAAGCTTTCTTT.

The V and J genes are TRBV7-2 and TRBJ1-2, with unresolved D. V was clipped by 5 bases and J by 4 bases, with 17 bases between them. This CDR3 is built from 15 residues. The germline CDR1 and CDR2 sequences are SGHTA and FQGNSA. Written as DNA, the CDR3 is TGTGCCAGCAGCGCTCCCGGCCAGACGGGCTATGGCTACACCTTC. Translated: CASSAPGQTGYGYTF.

The CDR3 region is CASSFSDYGYTF. The CDR3 DNA reads TGTGCCAGCAGTTTCTCGGACTATGGCTACACCTTC. This chain links TRBV28 with TRBJ1-2, with unresolved D. Germline V CDR1 and CDR2: MDHEN, SYDVKM. This CDR3 comprises 12 residues. Trimming stripped 3 bases from V and 3 bases from J, with 5 bases between.

A remark on this clone: Within the sample, other DNA sequences also encode this same CDR3. The chain combines TRBV10-1 with TRBJ1-1; weak D call: TRBD1 (5 bases). There are 13 residues in the CDR3. Germline V gene lookup returns CDR1 WNHNN and CDR2 SYGVQD (reference sequence). With 6 bases removed from V and 0 bases from J, the gap between germline ends came to 8 bases. The chain's CDR3 is CASREGLNTEAFF. The CDR3 DNA sequence: TGCGCCAGCAGGGAGGGGCTGAACACTGAAGCTTTCTTT.

The rearrangement links TRBV2 to TRBJ2-3; TRBD2 aligns across 9 bases. CDR1 and CDR2 (germline): SNHLY, FYNNEI. CDR3 length: 16 residues. The junction had 9 bases not matched to a gene; V was cut back by 5 bases and J by 3 bases. CDR3 sequence reads: CASSQRGGGATDTQYF. CDR3 nucleotide sequence: TGTGCCAGCAGTCAACGTGGCGGGGGGGCTACAGATACGCAGTATTTT.

The chain joins TRBV10-2 to TRBJ2-7, with no clear D. The CDR3 is 13 amino acids. Trimming took 2 bases from V and 6 from J, leaving 11 bases between them. Germline CDR1 and CDR2: WSHSY and SAAADI. The CDR3 sequence is CASSELPHPEQYF. CDR3 coding DNA: TGCGCCAGCAGTGAGCTCCCCCACCCCGAGCAGTACTTC.

The chain combines TRBV12-5 with TRBJ2-5, with TRBD1 as a possible D gene (6 bases). The CDR3 runs to 14 residues. V shed 6 bases and J shed 4 bases, with 15 bases lying between them. Germline CDR1 reads LGHNT; CDR2 reads FRNRAP. CDR3 sequence (DNA): TGTGCTAGTGGCTCCGACAGGCGTGGAGAGACCCAGTACTTC. Translation: CASGSDRRGETQYF. Full variable domain (rest looked up from reference TRBV12-5 and TRBJ2-5): DARVTQTPRHKVTEMGQEVTMRCQPILGHNTVFWYRQTMMQGLELLAYFRNRAPLDDSGMPKDRFSAEMPDATLATLKIQPSEPRDSAVYFCASGSDRRGETQYFGPGTRLLVL.

This chain links TRBV3-1 (or the pseudogene TRBV3-2) with TRBJ2-4; no definite D call. V was pared by 3 bases and J by 0 bases, with 9 bases between. Germline CDR1 is LGHDT and CDR2 is YNNKEL (reference sequence). The CDR3 sequence is 15 residues long. The CDR3 coding sequence is TGTGCCAGCAGCCAGATGGTACTAGCCAAAAACATTCAGTACTTC. Translation: CASSQMVLAKNIQYF.

The chain uses TRBV7-2 and TRBJ2-7; 9 bases are a match to TRBD2. Germline V gene lookup returns CDR1 SGHTA and CDR2 FQGNSA. The J segment lost 4 bases and the V segment lost 6 bases, leaving 10 bases of the junction unmatched. The CDR3 contains 15 residues. The CDR3 is CASSLAGGPEYEQYF. The CDR3 coding sequence is TGTGCCAGCAGTCTCGCGGGGGGGCCTGAATACGAGCAGTACTTC. Together with reference TRBV7-2 and TRBJ2-7, the CDR3 gives the full variable domain: GAGVSQSPSNKVTEKGKDVELRCDPISGHTALYWYRQSLGQGLEFLIYFQGNSAPDKSGLPSDRFSAERTGGSVSTLTIQRTQQEDSAVYLCASSLAGGPEYEQYFGPGTRLTVT.

The V call is TRBV3-1 (or the pseudogene TRBV3-2), the J call TRBJ1-1, with TRBD1 as a possible D gene (6 bases). Germline values: CDR1 LGHDT, CDR2 YNNKEL (reference sequence). This CDR3 is built from 14 residues. Trimming took 2 bases from V and 7 from J, leaving 14 bases between them. CDR3 in DNA: TGTGCCAGCAGCCAATTCTCAGGGGCGGATGAAGCTTTCTTT. This codes for CASSQFSGADEAFF.

The gene calls are TRBV6-5 and TRBJ1-4, with D perhaps matching TRBD1 (5 bases). Germline V lookup: CDR1 MNHEY, CDR2 SVGAGI. The CDR3 is 15 amino acids. V was trimmed by 4 bases and J by 7 bases, leaving 16 bases between them. CDR3 DNA sequence: TGTGCCAGCAGTTTCACGCCGGGGCAAGGTGAAAAACTGTTTTTT. Protein sequence: CASSFTPGQGEKLFF.

The V gene is TRBV2, the J gene TRBJ1-2; 11 bases line up with TRBD1. Germline loops: CDR1 SNHLY, CDR2 FYNNEI. The CDR3 is 13 amino acids. V trimming: 4 bases; J trimming: 9 bases; junction bases outside the gene matches: 4. The CDR3 region is CASSGTGGMSYTF. As DNA, the CDR3 is TGTGCCAGCAGTGGGACAGGGGGCATGAGCTACACCTTC. The entire variable domain, with the rest obtained from reference TRBV2 and TRBJ1-2, is as follows: EPEVTQTPSHQVTQMGQEVILRCVPISNHLYFYWYRQILGQKVEFLVSFYNNEISEKSEIFDDQFSVERPDGSNFTLKIRSTKLEDSAMYFCASSGTGGMSYTFGSGTRLTVV.

The chain uses TRBV6-5 and TRBJ1-3, with D perhaps matching TRBD1 (5 bases). Germline V gene sequence: CDR1 MNHEY, CDR2 SVGAGI. V gave up 6 bases and J gave up 0 bases, with 12 bases separating them. The CDR3 spans 15 residues. The CDR3 is CASRDTAFSGNTIYF. The CDR3 nucleotides read TGTGCCAGCAGGGACACAGCTTTCTCTGGAAACACCATATATTTT.

The V and J genes are TRBV5-1 and TRBJ2-1; 7 bases are a match to TRBD1. With V trimmed by 6 bases and J by 7 bases, 10 bases remained unmatched. This CDR3 comprises 14 residues. The germline CDR1 and CDR2 sequences are SGHRS and YFSETQ. CDR3 protein: CASIRDQGQNEQFF. The CDR3 bases are TGCGCCAGCATAAGGGATCAGGGACAGAATGAGCAGTTCTTC. The full variable domain, in which reference TRBV5-1 and TRBJ2-1 provide the parts outside the CDR3, is KAGVTQTPRYLIKTRGQQVTLSCSPISGHRSVSWYQQTPGQGLQFLFEYFSETQRNKGNFPGRFSGRQFSNSRSEMNVSTLELGDSALYLCASIRDQGQNEQFFGPGTRLTVL.

V gene TRBV12-3 or TRBV12-4 combines with J gene TRBJ1-2, with D hard to call. CDR3 length: 11 residues. The V gene lost 5 bases and the J gene lost 8 bases, with 9 bases spanning the gap. CDR3 sequence reads: CASSLGGGYTF. The CDR3, as DNA: TGTGCCAGCAGTCTCGGAGGCGGCTACACCTTC.

The gene calls are TRBV12-5 and TRBJ2-4; no reliable D call. The length of the CDR3 is 15 residues. Trimming stripped 6 bases from V and 5 bases from J, with 17 bases between. Germline V CDR1 and CDR2: LGHNT, FRNRAP. For the CDR3, the DNA is TGTGCTAGTGGGATCTCAACGATAGTCGAAAACATTCAGTACTTC. Translation gives CASGISTIVENIQYF.

The chain links TRBV7-6 to TRBJ1-6, with 11 bases identical to TRBD1. The CDR3 length is 14 residues. Germline V gene data show CDR1 as SGHVS and CDR2 as FNYEAQ. V shed 3 bases and J 14 bases; nucleotides not matched to a gene: 6. The DNA of the CDR3 is TGTGCCAGCAGCTTTGGGACAGGGGGGTCAGCCCTCCACTTT. This sequence encodes CASSFGTGGSALHF.

This rearrangement joins TRBV5-1 to TRBJ2-1; 13 bases line up with TRBD2. Germline CDR1 is SGHRS and CDR2 is YFSETQ. The CDR3 consists of 15 residues. Trimming removed 3 bases from V and 7 bases from J; junction bases left unmatched: 4. The CDR3 nucleotides are TGCGCCAGCAGCTCCCGGACTAGCGGGAGTAATGAGCAGTTCTTC. This encodes CASSSRTSGSNEQFF.

V gene TRBV6-5 combines with J gene TRBJ1-5, with D perhaps TRBD1 (5 bases). CDR3 length: 14 residues. Germline CDR1 is MNHEY and CDR2 is SVGAGI. The V end lost 5 bases, the J end lost 3 bases, and 11 bases lay between the germline ends. The CDR3 here is CASSPQGSNQPQHF. CDR3 coding DNA: TGTGCCAGCAGTCCGCAGGGTTCCAATCAGCCCCAGCATTTT.

This clone was observed a handful of times. The chain links TRBV30 to TRBJ1-4; D is unclear. The CDR3 is 14 amino acids. Germline values: CDR1 GTSNPN, CDR2 SVGIG (reference sequence). Between the trimmed V and J ends, which lost 7 bases and 6 bases, there was a span of 18 bases. CDR3 in DNA: TGTGCCTCCAAGATGGAGGGAGGATATGAAAAACTGTTTTTT. This sequence encodes CASKMEGGYEKLFF.

The gene calls are TRBV28 and TRBJ1-2; D remains ambiguous. The CDR3 totals 12 residues. Germline CDR1 reads MDHEN; CDR2 reads SYDVKM. Trimming took 6 bases from V and 4 from J, leaving 9 bases between them. This chain's CDR3 is CASRTGGYGYTF. The DNA for the CDR3 is TGTGCCAGCAGGACCGGTGGCTATGGCTACACCTTC.

The chain links TRBV7-2 to TRBJ1-5; D remains ambiguous. Trimming took 0 bases from V and 7 from J, leaving 13 bases between them. The CDR3 contains 15 residues. Germline V gene data show CDR1 as SGHTA and CDR2 as FQGNSA. CDR3 residues: CASSLAWSGRQPQHF. In DNA, the CDR3 is TGTGCCAGCAGCTTAGCCTGGAGCGGGAGGCAGCCCCAGCATTTT.